Listed below are T cell receptor beta chains from one sample, sequenced in a study of T cells in Graves' hyperthyroidism and ophthalmopathy. MiXCR, applied by TCRdb to the multiplex PCR reads, yields one record per CDR3 protein. The table shows approximately 560,000 distinct CDR3 sequences, with under 60% occurring only once. The sequencing input was peripheral blood or thyroid tissue (not recorded which). The receptors were sampled from a woman aged 18 to 35 with Graves' hyperthyroidism. The CDR3 runs from the conserved cysteine through the conserved F or W. The D gene is left open where the match is weak. Part of the rows lack a size; the others show once, few, many or a class for expanded clones.

clone_size	d_call	v_call	cdr3_length	j_call	cdr3_aa	cdr3_nt
few	.	TRBV25-1	13	TRBJ1-2	CASSEVGAYGYTF	TGTGCCAGCAGTGAAGTGGGGGCGTATGGCTACACCTTC
.	.	TRBV7-4	13	TRBJ2-7	CASSKSQGYEQYF	TGTGCCAGCAGTAAAAGTCAGGGGTACGAGCAGTACTTC
many	TRBD1	TRBV29-1	12	TRBJ2-7	CSVRDRAYEQYF	TGCAGCGTTAGGGACAGGGCTTACGAGCAGTACTTC
.	.	TRBV2	11	TRBJ1-1	CASTATLEAFF	TGTGCCAGCACTGCGACCCTTGAAGCTTTCTTT
.	TRBD1	TRBV19	15	TRBJ1-4	CASRHDRGTNEKLFF	TGTGCCAGTAGGCATGACAGGGGCACTAATGAAAAACTGTTTTTT
.	.	TRBV29-1	13	TRBJ1-4	CSVEDGGREKLFF	TGCAGCGTTGAAGATGGGGGACGAGAAAAACTGTTTTTT
.	.	TRBV7-9	15	TRBJ1-2	CASSPGRSYSYGYTF	TGTGCCAGCAGCCCGGGTAGAAGCTATAGCTATGGCTACACCTTC
.	TRBD1	TRBV24-1	14	TRBJ2-7	CATSGTGSSYEQYF	TGTGCCACCTCCGGGACAGGTTCCTCCTACGAGCAGTACTTC
.	.	TRBV2	19	TRBJ1-4	CASSVPGYARVTTNEKLFF	TGTGCCAGCAGTGTCCCGGGCTACGCAAGGGTTACAACTAATGAAAAACTGTTTTTT
.	.	TRBV24-1	13	TRBJ1-5	CATSDKGHPYEHF	TGTGCCACCAGTGACAAGGGGCATCCCTACGAGCATTTT
.	.	TRBV7-9	13	TRBJ2-3	CASSSRTEGTQYF	TGTGCCAGCAGCTCCCGGACTGAGGGAACGCAGTATTTT
many	.	TRBV10-2	13	TRBJ1-1	CASSTRQSTEAFF	TGCGCCAGCAGTACGAGACAAAGCACTGAAGCTTTCTTT
few	TRBD2	TRBV7-9	14	TRBJ2-7	CASSPGTSGHEQYF	TGTGCCAGCAGCCCCGGGACTAGCGGTCACGAGCAGTACTTC
.	.	TRBV25-1	14	TRBJ2-7	CASTEGDSSYEQYF	TGTGCCAGCACTGAGGGAGACAGCTCCTACGAGCAGTACTTC
few	.	TRBV7-2	14	TRBJ2-7	CASSLRSGSYEQYF	TGTGCCAGCAGTTTACGTAGCGGATCCTACGAGCAGTACTTC
once	.	TRBV7-9	14	TRBJ1-2	CASIPPSRLGGYTF	TGTGCCAGCATCCCACCATCACGACTGGGGGGCTACACCTTC
.	TRBD1	TRBV7-9	15	TRBJ1-2	CASSLSTGGLYGYTF	TGTGCCAGCAGTTTATCGACAGGGGGCCTCTATGGCTACACCTTC
few	.	TRBV19	14	TRBJ2-5	CASSIRRGQETQYF	TGTGCCAGTAGTATTAGACGGGGACAAGAGACCCAGTACTTC
.	TRBD2	TRBV12-3/TRBV12-4	15	TRBJ2-5	CASSFASGKEETQYF	TGTGCCAGCAGTTTCGCTAGCGGGAAGGAAGAGACCCAGTACTTC
few	.	TRBV9	14	TRBJ1-1	CASSVLDSPTEAFF	TGTGCCAGCAGCGTCCTGGACAGTCCCACTGAAGCTTTCTTT
many	.	TRBV11-3	18	TRBJ1-4	CASSLRQPTHPTNEKLFF	TGTGCCAGCAGCCTACGACAGCCTACTCATCCAACTAATGAAAAACTGTTTTTT
.	TRBD2	TRBV7-2	13	TRBJ2-7	CASSIAGDYEQYF	TGTGCCAGCAGCATAGCGGGAGACTACGAGCAGTACTTC
.	TRBD1	TRBV15	14	TRBJ1-5	CATSATGGNQPQHF	TGTGCCACCAGCGCTACAGGGGGCAATCAGCCCCAGCATTTT
.	.	TRBV20-1	14	TRBJ1-6	CSAKAGTAKGDLHF	TGCAGTGCTAAGGCCGGGACGGCAAAGGGGGACCTCCACTTT
.	TRBD1	TRBV9	15	TRBJ2-7	CASSASRGPGYEQYF	TGTGCCAGCAGCGCTAGCAGGGGGCCCGGTTACGAGCAGTACTTC
.	.	TRBV10-3	15	TRBJ2-7	CASSSLAYHTYEQYF	TGTGCCAGCAGTTCGTTAGCGTACCATACCTACGAGCAGTACTTC
.	.	TRBV2	15	TRBJ2-5	CASGGKHPGADLLHF	TGTGCCAGCGGGGGTAAACACCCCGGGGCGGACCTTTTACACTTC
few	TRBD2	TRBV6-5	12	TRBJ2-5	CASSYTSGRPLF	TGTGCCAGCAGTTATACTAGCGGGAGGCCGCTATTC
many	.	TRBV9	15	TRBJ1-6	CASSVEATGLSPLHF	TGTGCCAGCAGCGTAGAGGCGACAGGACTTTCACCCCTCCACTTT
.	TRBD1	TRBV5-4	16	TRBJ1-1	CASSWPDRDLNTEAFF	TGTGCCAGCAGCTGGCCGGACAGGGATTTGAACACTGAAGCTTTCTTT
.	.	TRBV2	16	TRBJ2-3	CASSEPGSGDTDTQYF	TGTGCCAGCAGTGAACCGGGTAGCGGAGACACAGATACGCAGTATTTT
.	TRBD2	TRBV7-9	16	TRBJ2-7	CASSLEIGRSSYEQYF	TGTGCCAGCAGCTTAGAGATCGGGAGGTCCTCCTACGAGCAGTACTTC
few	.	TRBV9	16	TRBJ1-6	CASSVAPQTNNSPLHF	TGTGCCAGCAGCGTAGCCCCTCAGACCAATAATTCACCCCTCCACTTT
many	.	TRBV7-9	14	TRBJ2-7	CASSLAGTGNEQYF	TGTGCCAGCAGCTTAGCGGGTACAGGGAACGAGCAGTACTTC
many	.	TRBV24-1	13	TRBJ2-7	CATSGRYSYEQYF	TGTGCCACCAGTGGCAGATACTCCTACGAGCAGTACTTC
.	.	TRBV10-3	13	TRBJ1-5	CAISFTGLEPQHF	TGTGCCATCAGTTTTACAGGGCTCGAGCCCCAGCATTTT
.	.	TRBV24-1	14	TRBJ1-2	CATSSGRSNYGYTF	TGTGCCACCAGTAGCGGGAGAAGCAACTATGGCTACACCTTC
.	.	TRBV19	15	TRBJ2-2	CASSIKSGGTGELFF	TGTGCCAGTAGTATAAAAAGTGGAGGAACCGGGGAGCTGTTTTTT
few	.	TRBV12-3/TRBV12-4	11	TRBJ2-5	CASSVGPTQYF	TGTGCCAGCAGTGTAGGACCGACCCAGTACTTC
.	.	TRBV12-3/TRBV12-4	15	TRBJ2-6	CASSLTGIRANVLTF	TGTGCCAGCAGTTTAACGGGTATTAGGGCCAACGTCCTGACTTTC
.	TRBD1	TRBV5-6	14	TRBJ2-5	CASNRRQGAETQYF	TGTGCCAGCAATCGTCGACAGGGGGCAGAGACCCAGTACTTC
many	.	TRBV19	11	TRBJ2-7	CASSRGRSQYF	TGTGCCAGTAGTAGGGGGCGGTCGCAGTACTTC
many	.	TRBV29-1	12	TRBJ2-6	CSALSGANVLTF	TGCAGCGCTCTGTCTGGGGCCAACGTCCTGACTTTC
.	.	TRBV5-1	14	TRBJ2-7	CASSPALGTYEQYF	TGCGCCAGCAGCCCGGCCCTGGGGACGTACGAGCAGTACTTC
.	.	TRBV19	16	TRBJ1-3	CASRSGDGESGNTIYF	TGTGCCAGTAGATCCGGGGACGGGGAGTCTGGAAACACCATATATTTT
.	TRBD1	TRBV7-2	17	TRBJ2-6	CASSDPGTGTGANVLTF	TGTGCCAGCAGCGACCCCGGGACAGGGACTGGGGCCAACGTCCTGACTTTC
once	.	TRBV7-9	12	TRBJ2-2	CASSLQTGELFF	TGTGCCAGCAGCCTACAGACCGGGGAGCTGTTTTTT
many	.	TRBV29-1	16	TRBJ2-6	CSASDQERSGANVLTF	TGCAGCGCCTCAGACCAGGAGAGGTCTGGGGCCAACGTCCTGACTTTC
.	.	TRBV7-8	12	TRBJ1-2	CASTQGNSGYTF	TGTGCCAGCACCCAAGGGAATTCGGGCTACACCTTC
.	TRBD1	TRBV20-1	16	TRBJ1-6	CSARDPATGLNSPLHF	TGCAGTGCTAGAGATCCGGCGACAGGGCTGAATTCACCCCTCCACTTT